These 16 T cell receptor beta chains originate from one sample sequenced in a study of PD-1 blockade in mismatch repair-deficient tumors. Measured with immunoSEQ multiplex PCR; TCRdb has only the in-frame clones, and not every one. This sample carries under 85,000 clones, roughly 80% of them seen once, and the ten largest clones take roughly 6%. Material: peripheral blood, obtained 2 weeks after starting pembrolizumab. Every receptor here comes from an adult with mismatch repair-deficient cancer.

This CDR3 is CASSPGLGLANQETQYF. The DNA of the CDR3 is TGTGCCAGCAGCCCCGGCCTCGGGTTAGCGAATCAAGAGACCCAGTACTTC. This rearrangement joins TRBV5-8 to TRBJ2-5; D perhaps matches TRBD2 (5 bases). The germline gives CDR1 SGHTS, CDR2 YDEGEE. The V end lost 4 bases, the J end lost 2 bases, and 21 bases lay between the germline ends. The CDR3 runs to 17 residues.

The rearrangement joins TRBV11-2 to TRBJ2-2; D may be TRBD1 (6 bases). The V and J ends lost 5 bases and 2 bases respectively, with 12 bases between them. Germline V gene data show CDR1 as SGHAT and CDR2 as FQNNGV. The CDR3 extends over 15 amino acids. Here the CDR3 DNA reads TGTGCCAGCAGCCAACGGACAGCCAACACCGGGGAGCTGTTTTTT. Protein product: CASSQRTANTGELFF.

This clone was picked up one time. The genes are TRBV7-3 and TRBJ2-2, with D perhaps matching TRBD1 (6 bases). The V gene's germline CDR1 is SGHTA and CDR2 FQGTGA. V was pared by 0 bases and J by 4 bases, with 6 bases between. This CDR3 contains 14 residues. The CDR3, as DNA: TGTGCCAGCAGCTTAACCAGGGGCACCGGGGAGCTGTTTTTT. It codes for CASSLTRGTGELFF.

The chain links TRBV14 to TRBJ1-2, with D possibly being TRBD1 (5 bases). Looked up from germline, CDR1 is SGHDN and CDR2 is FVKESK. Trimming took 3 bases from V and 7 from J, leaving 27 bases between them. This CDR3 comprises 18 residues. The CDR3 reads CASSHPGRDERGYGGYTF. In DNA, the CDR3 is TGTGCCAGCAGCCACCCTGGACGGGACGAACGGGGGTATGGTGGCTACACCTTC.

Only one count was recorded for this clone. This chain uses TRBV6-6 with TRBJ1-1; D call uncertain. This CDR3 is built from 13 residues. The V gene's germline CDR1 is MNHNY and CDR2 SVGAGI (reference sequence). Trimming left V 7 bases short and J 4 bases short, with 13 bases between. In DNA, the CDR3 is TGTGCCAGCACTGGGGAGATCAGCACTGAAGCTTTCTTT. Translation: CASTGEISTEAFF.

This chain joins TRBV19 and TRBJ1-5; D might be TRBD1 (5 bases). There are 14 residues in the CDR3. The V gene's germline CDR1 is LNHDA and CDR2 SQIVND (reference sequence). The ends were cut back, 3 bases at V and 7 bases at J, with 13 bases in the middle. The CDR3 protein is CASSILGGAQPQHF. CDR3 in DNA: TGTGCCAGTAGTATTCTGGGGGGTGCCCAGCCCCAGCATTTT.

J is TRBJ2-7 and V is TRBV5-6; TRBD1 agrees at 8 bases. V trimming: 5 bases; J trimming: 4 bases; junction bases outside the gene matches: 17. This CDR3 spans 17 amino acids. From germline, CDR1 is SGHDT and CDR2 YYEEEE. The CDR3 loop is CASRSRTGLTSRYEQYF. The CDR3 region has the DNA TGTGCCAGCAGATCCAGGACAGGGCTCACGAGCCGTTACGAGCAGTACTTC.

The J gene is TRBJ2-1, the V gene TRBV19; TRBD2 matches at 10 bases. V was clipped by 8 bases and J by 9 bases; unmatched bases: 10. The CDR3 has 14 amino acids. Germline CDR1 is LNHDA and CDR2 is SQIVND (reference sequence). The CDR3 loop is CASASASGSGEQFF. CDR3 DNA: TGTGCCAGTGCGTCGGCTAGCGGGAGTGGTGAGCAGTTCTTC. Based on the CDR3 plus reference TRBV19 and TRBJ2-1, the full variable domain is DGGITQSPKYLFRKEGQNVTLSCEQNLNHDAMYWYRQDPGQGLRLIYYSQIVNDFQKGDIAEGYSVSREKKESFPLTVTSAQKNPTAFYLCASASASGSGEQFFGPGTRLTVL.

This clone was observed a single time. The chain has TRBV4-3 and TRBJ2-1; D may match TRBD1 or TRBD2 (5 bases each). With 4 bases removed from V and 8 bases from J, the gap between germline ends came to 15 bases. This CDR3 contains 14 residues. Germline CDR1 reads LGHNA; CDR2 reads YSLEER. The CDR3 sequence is CASSPYTRGDEQFF. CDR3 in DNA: TGCGCCAGCAGCCCATACACGAGGGGCGATGAGCAGTTCTTC.

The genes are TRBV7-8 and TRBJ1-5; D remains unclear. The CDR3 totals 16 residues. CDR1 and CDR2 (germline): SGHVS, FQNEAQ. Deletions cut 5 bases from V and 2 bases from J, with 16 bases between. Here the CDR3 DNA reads TGTGCCAGCAGCGACGGATGGGTAGTCGGCAATCAGCCCCAGCATTTT. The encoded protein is CASSDGWVVGNQPQHF.

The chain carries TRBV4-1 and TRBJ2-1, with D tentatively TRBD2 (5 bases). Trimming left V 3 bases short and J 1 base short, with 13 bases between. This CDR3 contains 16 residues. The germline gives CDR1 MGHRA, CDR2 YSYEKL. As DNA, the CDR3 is TGCGCCAGCAGCCACCCCCAGCGAGGGTCCTACAATGAGCAGTTCTTC. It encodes CASSHPQRGSYNEQFF.

The CDR3 DNA reads TGTGCCAGCAGCTTGACCTATGATCCACTCGATGAGCAGTTCTTC. Its translation: CASSLTYDPLDEQFF. The gene calls are TRBV7-3 and TRBJ2-1; D unresolved. This CDR3 has 15 amino acids. CDR1 SGHTA and CDR2 FQGTGA come from the germline V gene. V was clipped by 3 bases and J by 8 bases, with 17 bases between them. The complete variable domain, with remaining parts taken from reference TRBV7-3 and TRBJ2-1, reads GAGVSQTPSNKVTEKGKYVELRCDPISGHTALYWYRQSLGQGPEFLIYFQGTGAADDSGLPNDRFFAVRPEGSVSTLKIQRTERGDSAVYLCASSLTYDPLDEQFFGPGTRLTVL.

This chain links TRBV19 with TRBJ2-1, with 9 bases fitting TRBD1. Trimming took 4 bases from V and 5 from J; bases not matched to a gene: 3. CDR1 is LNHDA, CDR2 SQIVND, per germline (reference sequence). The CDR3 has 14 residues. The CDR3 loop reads CASSTQGANNEQFF. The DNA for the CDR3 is TGTGCCAGTAGTACACAGGGGGCTAACAATGAGCAGTTCTTC.

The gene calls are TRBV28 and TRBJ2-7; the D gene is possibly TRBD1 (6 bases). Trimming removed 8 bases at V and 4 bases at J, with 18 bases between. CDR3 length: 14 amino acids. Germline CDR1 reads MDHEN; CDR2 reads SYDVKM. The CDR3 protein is CASAGQGRLYEQYF. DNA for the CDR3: TGTGCCAGCGCCGGCCAGGGGCGGTTGTACGAGCAGTACTTC. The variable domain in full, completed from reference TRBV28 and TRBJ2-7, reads DVKVTQSSRYLVKRTGEKVFLECVQDMDHENMFWYRQDPGLGLRLIYFSYDVKMKEKGDIPEGYSVSREKKERFSLILESASTNQTSMYLCASAGQGRLYEQYFGPGTRLTVT.

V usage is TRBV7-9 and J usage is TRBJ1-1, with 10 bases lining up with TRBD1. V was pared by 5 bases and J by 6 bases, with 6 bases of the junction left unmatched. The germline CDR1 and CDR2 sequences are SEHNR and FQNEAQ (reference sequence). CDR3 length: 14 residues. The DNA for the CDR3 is TGTGCCAGCAGCACGGACAGGGGGTACTCTGAAGCTTTCTTT. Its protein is CASSTDRGYSEAFF.

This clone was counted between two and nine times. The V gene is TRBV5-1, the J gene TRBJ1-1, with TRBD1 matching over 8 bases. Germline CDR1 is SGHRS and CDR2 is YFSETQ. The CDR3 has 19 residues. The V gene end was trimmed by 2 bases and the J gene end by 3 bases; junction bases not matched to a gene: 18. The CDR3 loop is CASSFSSGLRDRTYTEAFF. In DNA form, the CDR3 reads TGCGCCAGCAGCTTTTCATCAGGGTTACGGGACAGGACATACACTGAAGCTTTCTTT. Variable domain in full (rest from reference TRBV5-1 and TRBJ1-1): KAGVTQTPRYLIKTRGQQVTLSCSPISGHRSVSWYQQTPGQGLQFLFEYFSETQRNKGNFPGRFSGRQFSNSRSEMNVSTLELGDSALYLCASSFSSGLRDRTYTEAFFGQGTRLTVV.